Each of the 20 T cell receptor beta chains below was sequenced from the same sample in a study of cytomegalovirus exposure and HLA in healthy donors. PCR involved 60 Vbeta and 13 Jbeta primers. Produced via immunoSEQ multiplex PCR; TCRdb's table is partial and in-frame only. The data contain around 63,000 clones, 79% of them singletons. The sample consisted of PBMCs. Every receptor here comes from a young woman in good health and CMV-seronegative.

The table lists this clone with a count of one. The CDR3 nucleotides are TGTGCCAGTAACGAGCCGGGACAGAACTATGGCTACACCTTC. It is translated as CASNEPGQNYGYTF. The rearrangement uses TRBV19 and TRBJ1-2, with TRBD1 identical over 7 bases. The CDR3 length is 14 residues. From germline, CDR1 is LNHDA and CDR2 SQIVND (reference sequence). Germline trimming cut 7 bases from V and 2 bases from J; bases unmatched to any gene: 7.

Details on this clone: Other DNA sequences from this sample encode an identical CDR3 as well. In DNA form, the CDR3 reads TGTGCCAGCAGCGTGGTGGGTGCGGTGAACACTGAAGCTTTCTTT. It is translated as CASSVVGAVNTEAFF. V and J are TRBV9 and TRBJ1-1, with D hard to call. CDR1 and CDR2 from the germline V gene are SGDLS and YYNGEE. The CDR3 loop spans 15 amino acids. The V gene lost 2 bases and the J gene lost 0 bases, with 11 bases spanning the gap.

V gene TRBV5-1 combines with J gene TRBJ1-6, with 8 bases lining up with TRBD1. The V gene end was trimmed by 6 bases and the J gene end by 10 bases; junction bases not matched to a gene: 12. This CDR3 comprises 15 residues. Germline CDR1 SGHRS, CDR2 YFSETQ. In DNA form, the CDR3 reads TGCGCCAGCACCCTGAGGACAGGGATGGGGTCACCCCTCCACTTT. It specifies CASTLRTGMGSPLHF.

This clone showed up just a few times. V gene TRBV5-1 combines with J gene TRBJ2-5; D might be TRBD1 (6 bases). CDR1 SGHRS and CDR2 YFSETQ come from the germline V gene. V was trimmed by 5 bases and J by 2 bases, leaving 10 bases between them. This CDR3 is 13 amino acids long. For the CDR3, the DNA is TGCGCCAGCAGACCCGGACAGCAAGAGACCCAGTACTTC. Protein product: CASRPGQQETQYF.

The chain has TRBV29-1 and TRBJ1-1, with 9 nucleotides matching TRBD1. The V and J ends lost 7 bases and 6 bases, in that order; junction bases with no gene match: 12. CDR3 length equals 14 residues. Germline V gene data show CDR1 as SQVTM and CDR2 as ANQGSEA. CDR3 region: CSASQQGAGSEAFF. In nucleotides, the CDR3 is TGCAGCGCCTCTCAACAGGGGGCAGGATCTGAAGCTTTCTTT. The full variable domain, rest sourced from reference TRBV29-1 and TRBJ1-1, is SAVISQKPSRDICQRGTSLTIQCQVDSQVTMMFWYRQQPGQSLTLIATANQGSEATYESGFVIDKFPISRPNLTFSTLTVSNMSPEDSSIYLCSASQQGAGSEAFFGQGTRLTVV.

There are a few counts of this clone. The genes are TRBV5-1 and TRBJ1-1; weak D call: TRBD1 (6 bases). V lost 1 base and J lost 4, with 8 bases in between. The CDR3 contains 13 residues. CDR1 SGHRS and CDR2 YFSETQ come from the germline V gene. CDR3 loop: CASSLRGSTEAFF. The CDR3 bases are TGCGCCAGCAGCTTGAGGGGGAGCACTGAAGCTTTCTTT.

The genes are TRBV29-1 and TRBJ1-1, with D maybe TRBD1 (5 bases). Deletions cut 6 bases from V and 4 bases from J, with 15 bases between. There are 13 residues in the CDR3. CDR1 and CDR2 (germline): SQVTM, ANQGSEA. The CDR3 here is CSVGPGEGTEAFF. CDR3 DNA: TGCAGCGTGGGCCCGGGGGAAGGCACTGAAGCTTTCTTT. The full variable domain, rest sourced from reference TRBV29-1 and TRBJ1-1, is SAVISQKPSRDICQRGTSLTIQCQVDSQVTMMFWYRQQPGQSLTLIATANQGSEATYESGFVIDKFPISRPNLTFSTLTVSNMSPEDSSIYLCSVGPGEGTEAFFGQGTRLTVV.

V gene TRBV5-4 combines with J gene TRBJ2-3; 9 bases map to TRBD1. V was pared by 4 bases and J by 2 bases, with 11 bases of the junction left unmatched. The CDR3 spans 17 residues. The germline V gene encodes CDR1 SGHNT and CDR2 YYREEE (reference sequence). The CDR3 sequence: CASSPRTGTGFTDTQYF. The CDR3 nucleotides read TGTGCCAGCAGCCCACGCACCGGGACAGGGTTCACAGATACGCAGTATTTT.

V gene TRBV11-3 combines with J gene TRBJ2-3; the match to TRBD2 covers 7 bases. With 1 base clipped from V and 0 bases from J, the junction kept 1 base outside the gene matches. The CDR3 sequence is 15 residues long. CDR1 and CDR2 (germline): SGHNT, YENEEA. CDR3 sequence (DNA): TGTGCCAGCAGCTTAGGCGGGGGAAGCACAGATACGCAGTATTTT. This codes for CASSLGGGSTDTQYF. The whole variable domain, remainder taken from reference TRBV11-3 and TRBJ2-3, is EAGVVQSPRYKIIEKKQPVAFWCNPISGHNTLYWYLQNLGQGPELLIRYENEEAVDDSQLPKDRFSAERLKGVDSTLKIQPAELGDSAVYLCASSLGGGSTDTQYFGPGTRLTVL.

This clone appeared once. The rearrangement uses TRBV4-3 and TRBJ1-1; unclear D gene. Germline CDR1 is LGHNA and CDR2 is YSLEER. The CDR3 has 13 amino acids. The V end was cut by 1 base, the J end by 1 base, with 4 bases between. Here the CDR3 reads CASSQGANTEAFF. For the CDR3, the DNA is TGCGCCAGCAGCCAAGGGGCGAACACTGAAGCTTTCTTT.

This clone showed up just a few times. This chain joins TRBV6-1 and TRBJ1-2; 9 bases are shared with TRBD1. V trimming: 3 bases; J trimming: 5 bases; junction bases outside the gene matches: 7. This CDR3 region has 15 residues. Germline-derived CDR1 and CDR2 are MNHNS and SASEGT. Written as DNA, the CDR3 is TGTGCCAGCAGTGATATAGGGACAGGGTCTTATGGCTACACCTTC. It codes for CASSDIGTGSYGYTF.

The CDR3 spells CASSPPTSGRVLSYEQYV. CDR3 nucleotides: TGTGCCAGCTCACCACCGACTAGCGGGAGGGTCCTCTCCTACGAGCAGTACGTC. The V and J genes are TRBV18 and TRBJ2-7; 14 nucleotides line up with TRBD2. Germline V gene lookup returns CDR1 KGHSH and CDR2 LQKENI. Trimming cost V 0 bases and J 0 bases; bases outside gene matches: 4. The CDR3 length is 18 residues.

V gene TRBV2 combines with J gene TRBJ1-2, with D perhaps TRBD1 (5 bases). This CDR3 region has 14 residues. Deletions cut 6 bases from V and 8 bases from J, with 19 bases between. CDR1 is SNHLY, CDR2 FYNNEI, per germline. The CDR3 DNA is TGTGCCAGCAGCCGCGGGGGACCGTCTAAAGGCTACACCTTC. This sequence encodes CASSRGGPSKGYTF.

J is TRBJ2-1 and V is TRBV19, with 12 bases aligning to TRBD2. CDR3 size: 20 residues. The ends lost 5 bases at V and 0 bases at J; junction bases unmatched: 14. Germline CDR1 reads LNHDA; CDR2 reads SQIVND (reference sequence). In DNA, the CDR3 is TGTGCCAGTAGTCCCCCCGTGACTAGCGGGGGACCCAGCTCCTACAATGAGCAGTTCTTC. Amino acids: CASSPPVTSGGPSSYNEQFF.

The chain carries TRBV7-6 and TRBJ1-2; D may be TRBD1 (6 bases). This CDR3 comprises 14 residues. The germline V gene has CDR1 SGHVS and CDR2 FNYEAQ. V was pared by 1 base and J by 7 bases, with 13 bases between. CDR3 sequence reads: CASSLEPGGSGYTF. The DNA for the CDR3 is TGTGCCAGCAGCTTAGAGCCGGGGGGCAGTGGCTACACCTTC.

This clone was counted once. V usage is TRBV5-1 and J usage is TRBJ1-1, with 9 positions matching TRBD1. There are 13 residues in the CDR3. Germline-derived CDR1 and CDR2 are SGHRS and YFSETQ. V trimming: 0 bases; J trimming: 8 bases; junction bases outside the gene matches: 2. The CDR3 DNA reads TGCGCCAGCAGCTTGGGTGACAGGGGGGAAGCTTTCTTT. Translating gives CASSLGDRGEAFF. Filled out from reference TRBV5-1 and TRBJ1-1, the complete variable domain reads KAGVTQTPRYLIKTRGQQVTLSCSPISGHRSVSWYQQTPGQGLQFLFEYFSETQRNKGNFPGRFSGRQFSNSRSEMNVSTLELGDSALYLCASSLGDRGEAFFGQGTRLTVV.

The genes are TRBV6-5 and TRBJ2-1, with 10 bases lining up with TRBD2. The CDR3 is 13 residues long. CDR1 and CDR2 (germline): MNHEY, SVGAGI. V was pared by 7 bases and J by 9 bases, with 6 bases of the junction left unmatched. The CDR3 DNA is TGTGCCAGCAAGCTAGCGGGAGCTGGTGAGCAGTTCTTC. Amino acid sequence: CASKLAGAGEQFF.

As for this clone: This same CDR3 is encoded by further DNA sequences in the sample. The V gene is TRBV6-6, the J gene TRBJ2-5; D ambiguous. Germline CDR1 reads MNHNY; CDR2 reads SVGAGI (reference sequence). The V end was cut by 6 bases, the J end by 2 bases, with 4 bases between. This CDR3 region has 11 residues. For the CDR3, the DNA is TGTGCCAGCAGCCCGCAAGAGACCCAGTACTTC. Its protein is CASSPQETQYF.

J is TRBJ1-1 and V is TRBV6-5; D unresolved. From germline, CDR1 is MNHEY and CDR2 SVGAGI. The V end was cut by 6 bases, the J end by 5 bases, with 10 bases between. The length of the CDR3 is 12 residues. The CDR3 protein is CASSNGGTEAFF. The CDR3, as DNA: TGTGCCAGCAGCAATGGAGGTACTGAAGCTTTCTTT.

The V gene is TRBV19, the J gene TRBJ1-1, with D possibly matching TRBD1 (5 bases). The CDR3 runs to 14 residues. Trimming pared 10 bases from V and 5 bases from J, leaving 20 bases between. From germline, CDR1 is LNHDA and CDR2 SQIVND (reference sequence). The CDR3: CATFRYGGRTEAFF. The DNA for the CDR3 is TGTGCCACCTTTCGTTATGGGGGGAGGACTGAAGCTTTCTTT.